This T cell receptor (beta chain) came from a study of T-cell reconstitution after alpha-beta-depleted transplantation in children (TCRdb year 2016). Looking at the study overall: Using TCR repertoire profiling, the study followed T-cell immune reconstitution in a quantitative way in children after TCRalphabeta/CD19-depleted allogeneic hematopoietic cell transplantation.

The treatment or condition label, as the study defines it: allogeneic hematopoietic cell transplantation with graft depleted of TCRalphabeta T cells and CD19 B cells. Transplant recipients were children who received TCRalphabeta/CD19-depleted allogeneic hematopoietic cell grafts. This clonotype has a count of ten or more. Its specific antigen is unknown. Per-base qualities were not stored, and no clone one base away is much larger. The paper's findings and limits, for the study overall: Apparently early alphabetaT-cell count recovery about two months after transplant reportedly relied on only several hundred rapidly expanded clones derived from non-depleted graft cells. The high TCRbeta diversity at day 60 in some patients was ascribed to recipient T cells and intrathymic progenitors that had survived conditioning. Over subsequent months, a decline in hyperexpanded clone frequencies was noted, and after one year, T-cell counts and TCRbeta diversity were mostly ascribed to newly produced T cells.

The library was produced with PCR. Sequencer: Illumina HiSeq 2500. TCR library preparation used molecular barcoding, with unique molecular identifiers applied to normalize quantification of the TCRbeta repertoire. Using fastp trimming at Q25 and MiXCR clonotype assembly, TCRdb reanalyzed the public sequencing data and kept in-frame beta chains. Each CDR3 protein gets just one entry, which takes the most common genes and DNA from the rows behind it. The sample contains 200,000 or so distinct CDR3 sequences, approximately 6% of them found a single time. The ten biggest clones cover around 4.4% of the sample. Trimming leaves V shorter by 5 bases and J shorter by 1 base, with the junction holding 5 bases beyond the gene matches. Measured from the cysteine to the phenylalanine, the CDR3 is 15 residues long. Just the 45-base CDR3 DNA is kept, in frame starting at base 1. From the germline V gene, CDR1 is SGHTA and CDR2 is FQGNSA.

This chain is built from TRBV7-2 and TRBJ2-7, with 10 bases in between that match TRBD1. Sequencing was performed on PBMCs, taken before TCRalphabeta/CD19-depleted stem cell transplant. The receptor was isolated from a girl in the first two years of life with combined immunodeficiency, due to receive a stem cell transplant. The CDR3 region has the sequence CASSVWTGGSYEQYF. In nucleotide form, the sequence is TGTGCCAGCAGCGTGTGGACAGGGGGATCCTACGAGCAGTACTTC.